The entry below gives a single T cell receptor beta chain sequence along with its context. V was pared by 2 bases and J by 5 bases, with 7 bases of the junction left unmatched. CDR3 length: 15 amino acids. Germline V lookup: CDR1 MNHNY, CDR2 SVGAGI (reference sequence). This record belongs to a study of blood T cells in healthy people across ages. Primed by a sample-barcoded 5' primer and a J-beta primer mix, a second PCR proceeded for about 6 to 12 cycles. TCRdb used MiXCR to reprocess the 5' RACE reads, holding one entry per CDR3 protein. The sample has about 2 million distinct CDR3 sequences, approximately 50% seen once; the top ten hold more than 2%.

This TCR was sampled from a middle-aged woman in good health. The V gene is TRBV6-6, the J gene TRBJ2-5, with 8 nucleotides matching TRBD2. The sequencing input was blood. Written as DNA, the CDR3 is TGTGCCAGCAGTTACACCAGCGGGGGCCCTGAGACCCAGTACTTC. Its translation is CASSYTSGGPETQYF.